This T cell receptor (beta chain) was identified during a study of control samples from healthy donors and cancer patients. Sequenced by immunoSEQ multiplex PCR; TCRdb stores in-frame clones only, minus some. Among approximately 100,000 clones listed, approximately 84% were seen once. Germline trimming cut 0 bases from V and 5 bases from J; bases unmatched to any gene: 0. Germline-derived CDR1 and CDR2 are SGHTA and FQGNSA. The CDR3 is made up of 13 amino acids. The TCR sequence derives from a man between 65 and 85 years old with lung cancer. The sequencing sample was made of PBMCs. The V gene is TRBV7-2, the J gene TRBJ1-2; 7 positions match TRBD1. The CDR3 DNA sequence: TGTGCCAGCAGCTTAGCGGGACAGTATGGCTACACCTTC. Its protein product is CASSLAGQYGYTF.